This T cell receptor beta chain was retrieved from a study of monozygotic twins with inflammatory bowel disease. TCRdb reanalyzed the 5' RACE reads and collapses them to one entry per CDR3 protein, without DNA. This specimen shows more than 300,000 distinct CDR3 sequences; the ten leading clones hold 2.6%. Germline CDR1 reads SGHVS; CDR2 reads FQNEAQ. The CDR3 is made up of 17 amino acids. The sequence was obtained from a human donor with ulcerative colitis or Crohn's disease, or a healthy co-twin of an affected twin (not recorded which). Sample: blood. The V call is TRBV7-8, the J call TRBJ1-4; TCRdb calls TRBD1, which cannot be checked without DNA. The CDR3 spells CASSLPMVGQGFEKLFF.